This entry lists 28 T cell receptor beta chains sequenced from one sample in a study of early T cells in non-severe SARS-CoV-2 infection. TCRdb itself ran the 5' RACE reads through MiXCR, one entry per CDR3 protein. The sample has roughly 64,000 distinct CDR3 sequences, around 12% seen once; the top ten hold 4% to 4.5%. The sequencing sample was made of whole blood. The receptors stem from an adult who was a healthcare worker with PCR-confirmed SARS-CoV-2 infection or an uninfected control (not recorded which).

The table lists this clonotype with many counts. The V gene is TRBV19, the J gene TRBJ2-1; perhaps D is TRBD1 or TRBD2 (5 bases each). CDR1 is LNHDA and CDR2 is SQIVND in the germline V gene (reference sequence). V lost 7 bases and J 4 bases, leaving 11 bases between the germline ends. CDR3 length: 13 amino acids. The CDR3 DNA follows: TGTGCCAGTAATCCGGGGCCTTACAATGAGCAGTTCTTC. Residues: CASNPGPYNEQFF.

On this clonotype: Germline is not matched at one junction end, which may reflect a read error. The rearrangement joins TRBV7-9 to TRBJ1-3, with TRBD1 matching over 7 bases. Germline CDR1 and CDR2: SEHNR and FQNEAQ (reference sequence). The CDR3 loop spans 16 amino acids. CDR3 sequence reads: CASSSGQDTSGNTVYF. The CDR3 region has the DNA TGTGCCAGCAGCTCCGGACAGGACACCTCTGGAAACACCGTATATTTT. The variable domain in full, with the rest retrieved from reference TRBV7-9 and TRBJ1-3, is DTGVSQNPRHKITKRGQNVTFRCDPISEHNRLYWYRQTLGQGPEFLTYFQNEAQLEKSRLLSDRFSAERPKGSFSTLEIQRTEQGDSAMYLCASSSGQDTSGNTVYFGEGSWLTVV.

The V gene is TRBV29-1, the J gene TRBJ1-1; D may be TRBD1 (5 bases). Germline assignment: CDR1 SQVTM and CDR2 ANQGSEA. The length of the CDR3 is 15 residues. V lost 8 bases, J lost 0 bases, and 19 bases lay in between. In nucleotides, the CDR3 is TGCAGCTCAGGGTGGGGAGACCAGATGAACACTGAAGCTTTCTTT. Amino acids: CSSGWGDQMNTEAFF.

The J gene is TRBJ2-1, the V gene TRBV11-3; no definite D call. Per germline, CDR1 SGHNT and CDR2 YENEEA. The CDR3 covers 14 residues. V lost 1 base, J lost 10 bases, and 14 bases lay in between. The CDR3 sequence is CASSLGLSPTEQFF. The CDR3 nucleotides read TGTGCCAGCAGCTTAGGTCTCTCCCCCACCGAGCAGTTCTTC.

This chain connects TRBV6-6 to TRBJ2-7; D may match TRBD1 or TRBD2 (5 bases each). Germline assignment: CDR1 MNHNY and CDR2 SVGAGI (reference sequence). The CDR3 has 15 amino acids. V lost 2 bases and J 1 base, leaving 12 bases between the germline ends. CDR3 in amino acids: CASSYGARGSYEQYF. CDR3 bases: TGTGCCAGCAGTTACGGGGCCCGCGGGTCCTACGAGCAGTACTTC.

The V gene is TRBV3-1, the J gene TRBJ2-7; 8 nucleotides agree with TRBD2. CDR1 LGHDT and CDR2 YNNKEL come from the germline V gene (reference sequence). The CDR3 has 15 residues. After removal of 6 bases from V and 7 bases from J, the junction contained 14 bases not matched to a gene. The CDR3 sequence is CASSPTSSGPREQYF. CDR3 DNA: TGTGCCAGCAGTCCTACTTCTAGCGGGCCGAGGGAGCAGTACTTC.

This clonotype was observed at least ten times. The V gene is TRBV27, the J gene TRBJ2-7; perhaps TRBD1 as D (6 bases). This CDR3 comprises 16 residues. The V and J ends lost 2 bases and 6 bases respectively, with 20 bases between them. CDR1 MNHEY and CDR2 SMNVEV come from the germline V gene (reference sequence). CDR3 amino acids: CASSLVSAAGVGEQYF. Here the CDR3 DNA reads TGTGCCAGCAGTTTAGTCTCCGCGGCAGGGGTTGGCGAGCAGTACTTC.

This clonotype was counted between two and nine times. The chain is built from TRBV12-3 or TRBV12-4 and TRBJ2-5, with TRBD1 matching 8 bases. CDR3 length: 14 residues. J lost 4 bases, V lost 2 bases, and 3 bases had no gene match. CDR3: CASSLSGGPETQYF. The CDR3, as DNA: TGTGCCAGCAGTTTATCAGGGGGCCCAGAGACCCAGTACTTC.

CDR3 nucleotides: TGTGCCAGCAGATACCAGGGGGCAGGCACTGAAGCTTTCTTT. This encodes CASRYQGAGTEAFF. This chain joins TRBV6-5 and TRBJ1-1; 8 positions agree with TRBD1. This CDR3 is built from 14 residues. The V segment lost 6 bases and the J segment 4 bases; nucleotides outside the gene matches: 7. Germline CDR1 MNHEY, CDR2 SVGAGI.

This chain connects TRBV6-2 or TRBV6-3 to TRBJ1-5; a weak D match, TRBD1 (5 bases). Germline V CDR1 and CDR2: MNHEY, SVGEGT. The V gene lost 5 bases and the J gene lost 0 bases, with 11 bases spanning the gap. The length of the CDR3 is 15 residues. The CDR3, as DNA: TGTGCCAGCAGTCAGCAGGGAAATAGCAATCAGCCCCAGCATTTT. This translates into CASSQQGNSNQPQHF.

This clonotype was detected ten times or more. The chain is built from TRBV7-9 and TRBJ2-3, with 8 nucleotides matching TRBD1. With V trimmed by 4 bases and J by 4 bases, 1 base remained unmatched. CDR1 and CDR2 from the germline V gene are SEHNR and FQNEAQ (reference sequence). This CDR3 comprises 13 residues. The DNA of the CDR3 is TGTGCCAGCAGCTACAGGGGGGCAGATACGCAGTATTTT. Its translation is CASSYRGADTQYF.

This clonotype was seen more than once but under ten times. This rearrangement joins TRBV7-2 to TRBJ2-3; D may correspond to TRBD1 or TRBD2 (5 bases each). V was trimmed by 8 bases and J by 0 bases, leaving 12 bases between them. CDR1 and CDR2 (germline): SGHTA, FQGNSA. The CDR3 is made up of 14 amino acids. In nucleotides, the CDR3 is TGTGCCAGCCGAGAGGGGACCAGCACAGATACGCAGTATTTT. Translation gives CASREGTSTDTQYF. Together with reference TRBV7-2 and TRBJ2-3, the CDR3 gives the full variable domain: GAGVSQSPSNKVTEKGKDVELRCDPISGHTALYWYRQSLGQGLEFLIYFQGNSAPDKSGLPSDRFSAERTGGSVSTLTIQRTQQEDSAVYLCASREGTSTDTQYFGPGTRLTVL.

This clonotype has a handful of counts. The J gene is TRBJ1-2, the V gene TRBV29-1; no clear D. The CDR3 runs 13 residues. CDR1 is SQVTM and CDR2 is ANQGSEA in the germline V gene. V was trimmed by 4 bases and J by 2 bases, leaving 11 bases between them. The CDR3 region has the DNA TGCAGCGTTGGAAAAGGCCCGAACTATGGCTACACCTTC. Protein product: CSVGKGPNYGYTF. The variable domain in full, completed from reference TRBV29-1 and TRBJ1-2, reads SAVISQKPSRDICQRGTSLTIQCQVDSQVTMMFWYRQQPGQSLTLIATANQGSEATYESGFVIDKFPISRPNLTFSTLTVSNMSPEDSSIYLCSVGKGPNYGYTFGSGTRLTVV.

There are many counts of this clonotype. V usage is TRBV20-1 and J usage is TRBJ1-5; maybe TRBD1 (5 bases). CDR3 size: 14 residues. The ends were cut back, 6 bases at V and 4 bases at J, with 16 bases in the middle. Germline CDR1 reads DFQATT; CDR2 reads SNEGSKA (reference sequence). CDR3 nucleotides: TGCAGTGCCCTTCCGGCAGGGCCAAATCAGCCCCAGCATTTT. Protein: CSALPAGPNQPQHF.

The chain links TRBV5-1 to TRBJ2-5, with 11 nucleotides matching TRBD1. This CDR3 contains 15 residues. The trim removed 2 bases at V and 5 bases at J, leaving 5 bases unmatched. Germline assignment: CDR1 SGHRS and CDR2 YFSETQ. In DNA form, the CDR3 reads TGCGCCAGCAGCTTCCGGACAGGGGGCGCGGAGACCCAGTACTTC. Translated: CASSFRTGGAETQYF.

This clonotype was seen ten or more times. This chain joins TRBV7-3 and TRBJ2-3, with D unclear. CDR3 length equals 14 residues. V was trimmed by 2 bases and J by 2 bases, leaving 8 bases between them. Germline values: CDR1 SGHTA, CDR2 FQGTGA. The chain's CDR3 is CASSLLPTTDTQYF. DNA for the CDR3: TGTGCCAGCAGCTTACTCCCTACCACAGATACGCAGTATTTT.

This clonotype was counted at least ten times. The CDR3 sequence is CASARGLQTQYF. The DNA of the CDR3 is TGTGCCAGCGCCAGGGGGCTCCAGACCCAGTACTTC. This chain joins TRBV28 and TRBJ2-5; 8 bases align to TRBD1. The J segment lost 6 bases and the V segment lost 8 bases, leaving 5 bases of the junction unmatched. The CDR3 is 12 amino acids. Germline CDR1 and CDR2: MDHEN and SYDVKM.

This clonotype turned up a few times. The chain links TRBV4-1 to TRBJ1-2; D is perhaps TRBD1 (6 bases). Per the germline V gene, CDR1 is MGHRA and CDR2 is YSYEKL. The ends were cut back, 8 bases at V and 2 bases at J, with 18 bases in the middle. The CDR3 length is 15 residues. The CDR3 DNA sequence: TGCGCCAGCTCCCCAGGGGCGCAGCCCAACTATGGCTACACCTTC. It translates to CASSPGAQPNYGYTF.

V is TRBV7-2 and J is TRBJ2-3, with D maybe TRBD2 (5 bases). This CDR3 is built from 14 residues. The germline V gene has CDR1 SGHTA and CDR2 FQGNSA. V lost 1 base to trimming and J lost 7 bases, with 12 bases between them. CDR3: CASSLDVYGNTQYF. CDR3 coding DNA: TGTGCCAGCAGCTTAGATGTCTACGGGAATACGCAGTATTTT.

Many counts were recorded for this clonotype. This chain links TRBV10-3 with TRBJ2-3, with D perhaps given as TRBD1 or TRBD2 (5 bases each). CDR1 and CDR2 from the germline V gene are ENHRY and SYGVKD. CDR3 length: 13 amino acids. Trimming stripped 3 bases from V and 5 bases from J, with 9 bases between. This CDR3 is CAISEQRGDTQYF. In DNA form, the CDR3 reads TGTGCCATCAGTGAACAGAGGGGAGATACGCAGTATTTT.

This clonotype was seen many times. This chain links TRBV20-1 with TRBJ2-7, with 10 bases lining up with TRBD2. The J segment lost 2 bases and the V segment lost 0 bases, leaving 10 bases of the junction unmatched. Germline V gene lookup returns CDR1 DFQATT and CDR2 SNEGSKA (reference sequence). The CDR3 is 17 amino acids. In DNA, the CDR3 is TGCAGTGCTAGAGACAGGCTAGCGGGGGCCTACACCTACGAGCAGTACTTC. Its protein product is CSARDRLAGAYTYEQYF.

This clonotype was seen more than once but under ten times. The chain carries TRBV12-3 or TRBV12-4 and TRBJ1-4; tentatively, D is TRBD1 (5 bases). V lost 7 bases and J 7 bases, leaving 16 bases between the germline ends. This CDR3 has 14 residues. CDR3: CASTDGGVGEKLFF. CDR3 bases: TGTGCCAGCACCGACGGGGGAGTCGGTGAAAAACTGTTTTTT.

This clonotype was seen ten or more times. This rearrangement joins TRBV7-2 to TRBJ1-1, with 8 positions matching TRBD1. J was trimmed by 0 bases and V by 5 bases; bases with no gene match: 5. Per germline, CDR1 SGHTA and CDR2 FQGNSA. The CDR3 runs to 15 residues. CDR3 bases: TGTGCCAGCAGCACCGGACAGGGAATGAACACTGAAGCTTTCTTT. Translation: CASSTGQGMNTEAFF.

This clonotype occurred many times. The chain recombines TRBV27 with TRBJ2-5; D is perhaps TRBD1 (6 bases). Germline-derived CDR1 and CDR2 are MNHEY and SMNVEV (reference sequence). The germline V and J ends were trimmed by 1 base and 1 base, with 13 bases remaining between them. The CDR3 length is 16 residues. The CDR3 DNA reads as TGTGCCAGCAGTTTATTTTACGGGACACGCCAAGAGACCCAGTACTTC. Amino acids: CASSLFYGTRQETQYF.

This chain links TRBV19 with TRBJ1-3; D is unresolved. V lost 2 bases and J 1 base, leaving 6 bases between the germline ends. Germline V gene data show CDR1 as LNHDA and CDR2 as SQIVND (reference sequence). The CDR3 totals 14 residues. The CDR3 region has the DNA TGTGCCAGTAGTATATCAAAATCTGGAAACACCATATATTTT. This sequence encodes CASSISKSGNTIYF.

This clonotype was detected ten times or more. The rearrangement links TRBV5-6 to TRBJ2-1, with D maybe TRBD1 (5 bases). CDR3 size: 13 residues. The V and J ends lost 1 base and 8 bases respectively, with 10 bases between them. Per germline, CDR1 SGHDT and CDR2 YYEEEE. The CDR3 loop reads CASSLTLRDEQFF. The CDR3 DNA follows: TGTGCCAGCAGCTTGACCCTCAGGGATGAGCAGTTCTTC.

J is TRBJ2-5 and V is TRBV23-1, with TRBD1 matching over 9 bases. TRBV23-1 qualifies as an ORF whose function is uncertain. CDR3 length: 16 amino acids. J lost 5 bases, V lost 0 bases, and 7 bases had no gene match. CDR3 in DNA: TGCGCCAGCAGTCAATCCCGGGGACAGGGTGGCGAGACCCAGTACTTC. Encoded protein: CASSQSRGQGGETQYF.

This clonotype has a count of ten or more. This rearrangement joins TRBV19 to TRBJ2-7; no clear D gene. The germline V gene encodes CDR1 LNHDA and CDR2 SQIVND (reference sequence). Trimming pared 2 bases from V and 0 bases from J, leaving 8 bases between. The CDR3 runs 14 residues. CDR3 bases: TGTGCCAGTAGTATAAGGTTGAGCTCCTACGAGCAGTACTTC. It yields the protein CASSIRLSSYEQYF.